The 30 T cell receptor beta chains below come from one sample, sequenced in a study of blood T cells in healthy people across ages. A sample-barcoded 5' primer and a J-beta primer mix were used in a second PCR of roughly 6 to 12 cycles. MiXCR, run by TCRdb on the 5' RACE reads, gives a single entry per CDR3 protein. Among around 820,000 distinct CDR3 sequences, 25% were seen once, and the ten largest hold 3% to 4.5%. The same sample was also studied in work on T cells of mothers and their children.

Material for sequencing was blood. All receptors come from a boy between 10 and 17 years old in good health.

The genes are TRBV7-9 and TRBJ2-1, with TRBD2 matching 16 bases. The CDR3 consists of 15 residues. Germline trimming cut 5 bases from V and 7 bases from J; bases unmatched to any gene: 2. Germline CDR1 SEHNR, CDR2 FQNEAQ (reference sequence). The CDR3 sequence: CASSGGLAGGNEQFF. The CDR3 DNA is TGTGCCAGCAGCGGGGGACTAGCGGGAGGGAATGAGCAGTTCTTC. Full variable domain (missing parts from reference TRBV7-9 and TRBJ2-1): DTGVSQNPRHKITKRGQNVTFRCDPISEHNRLYWYRQTLGQGPEFLTYFQNEAQLEKSRLLSDRFSAERPKGSFSTLEIQRTEQGDSAMYLCASSGGLAGGNEQFFGPGTRLTVL.

CDR3: CASRRRLAGSTDTQYF. In nucleotides, the CDR3 is TGCGCCAGCAGAAGGCGACTAGCGGGGAGTACAGATACGCAGTATTTT. The J gene is TRBJ2-3, the V gene TRBV4-1; 11 nucleotides agree with TRBD2. The germline gives CDR1 MGHRA, CDR2 YSYEKL. The length of the CDR3 is 16 residues. V dropped 6 bases and J dropped 3; count of bases not matched to a gene: 8.

The chain has TRBV4-3 and TRBJ2-7; TRBD2 is a possible D gene (5 bases). Germline V gives CDR1 LGHNA, CDR2 YSLEER. CDR3 length equals 14 residues. The V end was cut by 6 bases, the J end by 2 bases, with 14 bases between. CDR3 DNA: TGCGCCAGCAGGGAGACGGACGGGACCTACGAGCAGTACTTC. This sequence encodes CASRETDGTYEQYF.

J is TRBJ2-4 and V is TRBV7-9; D remains ambiguous. The DNA end is more similar to TRBJ2-7, so the J call may be wrong. This CDR3 is built from 13 residues. Germline CDR1 reads SEHNR; CDR2 reads FQNEAQ (reference sequence). The CDR3 DNA is TGTGCCAGCAGCTTAGGCGTGGACTACGAGCAGTACTTC. Translating it yields CASSLGVDYEQYF.

A few counts support this clonotype. The chain uses TRBV18 and TRBJ2-5; D unclear. There are 14 residues in the CDR3. The V end lost 3 bases, the J end lost 2 bases, and 10 bases lay between the germline ends. CDR1 is KGHSH and CDR2 is LQKENI in the germline V gene. The CDR3 region is CASSPPNEQETQYF. DNA for the CDR3: TGTGCCAGCTCACCCCCTAACGAACAAGAGACCCAGTACTTC.

V and J are TRBV20-1 and TRBJ2-3, with a possible D match to TRBD2 (5 bases). The V gene lost 6 bases and the J gene lost 3 bases, with 16 bases spanning the gap. The CDR3 extends over 14 amino acids. The germline V gene encodes CDR1 DFQATT and CDR2 SNEGSKA (reference sequence). Here the CDR3 reads CSARLGLETDTQYF. CDR3 DNA sequence: TGCAGTGCGCGACTCGGACTCGAGACAGATACGCAGTATTTT.

The V gene is TRBV10-3, the J gene TRBJ2-5; TRBD1 or TRBD2 may be the D gene (5 bases each). In germline, CDR1 is ENHRY, CDR2 SYGVKD. CDR3 size: 13 residues. The V and J ends lost 6 bases and 5 bases respectively, with 13 bases between them. As DNA, the CDR3 is TGTGCCATCAGCGCAGGGAGTGGGGAGACCCAGTACTTC. Translating it yields CAISAGSGETQYF.

This clonotype was picked up a small number of times. The V gene is TRBV28, the J gene TRBJ2-1, with D unclear. Trimming stripped 4 bases from V and 5 bases from J, with 9 bases between. This CDR3 has 13 residues. The germline V gene encodes CDR1 MDHEN and CDR2 SYDVKM. The CDR3 nucleotides read TGTGCCAGCAGTTCCCCGCAAAACAATGAGCAGTTCTTC. This gives the protein CASSSPQNNEQFF.

This clonotype occurred a few times. CDR3 DNA sequence: TGTGCCAGCAGTCAACTAGCGTTCAAGGAGGAGACCCAGTACTTC. Amino acids: CASSQLAFKEETQYF. The gene calls are TRBV12-3 or TRBV12-4 and TRBJ2-7; TRBD2 matches 7 bases. The J call could be wrong; TRBJ2-5 is a better fit for the DNA end. The CDR3 loop spans 15 amino acids.

This clonotype has more than one count but fewer than ten. The chain recombines TRBV5-1 with TRBJ2-1, with no clear D. The V end was cut by 0 bases, the J end by 7 bases, with 14 bases between. The germline V gene has CDR1 SGHRS and CDR2 YFSETQ. CDR3 length: 15 residues. For the CDR3, the DNA is TGCGCCAGCAGCTTGGAGGACGGATCGACTAATGAGCAGTTCTTC. It codes for CASSLEDGSTNEQFF.

V is TRBV5-1 and J is TRBJ2-3; D ambiguous. The germline V and J ends were trimmed by 1 base and 5 bases, with 11 bases remaining between them. The germline V gene has CDR1 SGHRS and CDR2 YFSETQ. CDR3 size: 14 residues. The CDR3 sequence: CASSLQQAGDTQYF. DNA of the CDR3: TGCGCCAGCAGCTTGCAGCAGGCTGGAGATACGCAGTATTTT.

The table lists this clonotype with a few counts. The chain couples TRBV7-9 to TRBJ1-4; 9 bases line up with TRBD1. This CDR3 contains 15 residues. The junction had 5 bases not matched to a gene; V was cut back by 2 bases and J by 7 bases. The germline V gene encodes CDR1 SEHNR and CDR2 FQNEAQ (reference sequence). The CDR3 loop is CASSLTGTGREKLFF. The CDR3 coding sequence is TGTGCCAGCAGCTTAACCGGGACAGGGCGTGAAAAACTGTTTTTT.

J is TRBJ2-5 and V is TRBV29-1; possibly TRBD2 for D (7 bases). The J call may be faulty, since TRBJ2-7 better matches the DNA end. CDR3 length: 14 residues. In germline, CDR1 is SQVTM, CDR2 ANQGSEA. This CDR3 reads CSVEDEGGGYEQYF. CDR3 in DNA: TGCAGCGTTGAGGATGAGGGGGGAGGGTACGAGCAGTACTTC.

This clonotype was seen more than once but under ten times. The V call is TRBV5-5, the J call TRBJ1-5; no clear D gene. Germline V CDR1 and CDR2: SGHKS, YYEKEE (reference sequence). V lost 2 bases to trimming and J lost 1 base, with 13 bases between them. This CDR3 has 16 residues. CDR3 region: CASSFLGLGSNQPQHF. The CDR3 nucleotides read TGTGCCAGCAGCTTCCTGGGGTTGGGGAGCAATCAGCCCCAGCATTTT.

This clonotype was recorded a few times. The gene calls are TRBV7-2 and TRBJ2-4, with a weak D call TRBD1 (5 bases). Germline values: CDR1 SGHTA, CDR2 FQGNSA. There are 17 residues in the CDR3. V lost 5 bases to trimming and J lost 0 bases, with 17 bases between them. Here the CDR3 DNA reads TGTGCCAGCAGCCCGAGACAGCGATCCTTAGCCAAAAACATTCAGTACTTC. Translation gives CASSPRQRSLAKNIQYF.

The CDR3 DNA sequence: TGTGCCAGCAGCTCTAGTTTGGGGAACTATGGCTACACCTTC. The encoded protein is CASSSSLGNYGYTF. V and J are TRBV28 and TRBJ1-2; D call uncertain. V was shortened by 6 bases and J by 2 bases, with 13 bases between the two germline ends. Germline values: CDR1 MDHEN, CDR2 SYDVKM. This CDR3 spans 14 amino acids.

J is TRBJ1-1 and V is TRBV29-1; 7 positions match TRBD1. The V and J ends lost 7 bases and 7 bases, in that order; junction bases with no gene match: 9. Germline CDR1 is SQVTM and CDR2 is ANQGSEA. The CDR3 is 12 residues long. For the CDR3, the DNA is TGCAGCGGTGGGCAGGGGGAAGTTGAAGCTTTCTTT. It encodes CSGGQGEVEAFF.

This clonotype occurred once. The CDR3 region is CASRTGTGILYEQYF. In nucleotides, the CDR3 is TGTGCCAGCAGGACGGGGACAGGGATTTTGTACGAGCAGTACTTC. This chain joins TRBV11-2 and TRBJ2-7, with 9 positions matching TRBD1. CDR3 length: 15 residues. CDR1 is SGHAT and CDR2 is FQNNGV in the germline V gene. Trimming at V came to 6 bases and at J to 4 bases, leaving 10 bases not matched to a gene.

The chain links TRBV24-1 to TRBJ2-7; D not certain. The CDR3 has 20 amino acids. From germline, CDR1 is KGHDR and CDR2 SFDVKD. Trimming left V 0 bases short and J 7 bases short, with 30 bases between. The CDR3 loop is CATSDLRRETIRTIAWEQYF. The CDR3 DNA sequence: TGTGCCACCAGTGATTTGCGAAGGGAAACTATACGAACAATAGCCTGGGAGCAGTACTTC.

This clonotype was seen only a few times. The rearrangement links TRBV7-2 to TRBJ2-5; D is unresolved. The J call may be incorrect, as the DNA end agrees better with TRBJ2-1. Germline CDR1 and CDR2: SGHTA and FQGNSA. There are 14 residues in the CDR3. CDR3 amino acids: CASSLRGVDNEQFF. DNA of the CDR3: TGTGCCAGCAGCTTGCGAGGAGTCGACAATGAGCAGTTCTTC.

The V and J genes are TRBV29-1 and TRBJ2-7, with 8 nucleotides matching TRBD1. The germline V gene encodes CDR1 SQVTM and CDR2 ANQGSEA. CDR3 length: 14 amino acids. V lost 5 bases and J lost 2; bases outside the gene matches: 8. CDR3 nucleotides: TGCAGCGTTCAGGAAGGGACAGGAACCTACGAGCAGTACTTC. Translating it yields CSVQEGTGTYEQYF.

This clonotype was recorded a few times. This rearrangement joins TRBV20-1 to TRBJ1-2; D unclear. The germline gives CDR1 DFQATT, CDR2 SNEGSKA (reference sequence). The V end lost 3 bases, the J end lost 3 bases, and 11 bases lay between the germline ends. This CDR3 spans 13 amino acids. The CDR3 loop reads CSARERVDYGYTF. For the CDR3, the DNA is TGCAGTGCTAGGGAGAGAGTGGACTATGGCTACACCTTC.

This clonotype was counted a few times. This chain's CDR3 is CASSLYQSYEQYF. The CDR3 nucleotides are TGTGCCAGCAGTTTATACCAGTCCTACGAGCAGTACTTC. J is TRBJ2-7 and V is TRBV28; D unclear. From germline, CDR1 is MDHEN and CDR2 SYDVKM. CDR3 size: 13 residues. Trimming took 1 base from V and 1 from J, leaving 5 bases between them.

This clonotype was counted only a few times. This chain links TRBV5-1 with TRBJ2-7; 7 positions agree with TRBD1. The CDR3 covers 15 residues. Germline CDR1 and CDR2: SGHRS and YFSETQ. The V gene end was trimmed by 4 bases and the J gene end by 0 bases; junction bases not matched to a gene: 7. Written as DNA, the CDR3 is TGCGCCAGCAGCCCCTCGACAGGGTTCTCCTACGAGCAGTACTTC. Its translation is CASSPSTGFSYEQYF.

In its sample, this clonotype was seen a few times. In nucleotides, the CDR3 is TGTGCTAGTGGACCGTCCTCTGGAAACACCATATATTTT. Translation: CASGPSSGNTIYF. V and J are TRBV12-5 and TRBJ1-3; the D is unclear. Germline V gene data show CDR1 as LGHNT and CDR2 as FRNRAP. This CDR3 has 13 residues. Deletions cut 6 bases from V and 0 bases from J, with 6 bases between. Supplemented by reference TRBV12-5 and TRBJ1-3, the full variable domain reads DARVTQTPRHKVTEMGQEVTMRCQPILGHNTVFWYRQTMMQGLELLAYFRNRAPLDDSGMPKDRFSAEMPDATLATLKIQPSEPRDSAVYFCASGPSSGNTIYFGEGSWLTVV.

The chain is built from TRBV7-2 and TRBJ1-2, with no clear D. V shed 1 base and J shed 0 bases, with 12 bases lying between them. The CDR3 is 16 residues long. Germline V lookup: CDR1 SGHTA, CDR2 FQGNSA. The CDR3 is CASSLDLWQSNYGYTF. CDR3 nucleotides: TGTGCCAGCAGCTTAGATTTGTGGCAGTCTAACTATGGCTACACCTTC.

The chain joins TRBV18 to TRBJ2-5; no clear D. The V gene lost 2 bases and the J gene lost 3 bases, with 7 bases spanning the gap. CDR1 is KGHSH and CDR2 is LQKENI in the germline V gene. The CDR3 is 13 residues long. CDR3 DNA: TGTGCCAGCTCACCAGACATGGAAGAGACCCAGTACTTC. It yields the protein CASSPDMEETQYF.

Concerning this clonotype: One end of the junction varies from germline; a read error may be responsible. The V gene is TRBV27, the J gene TRBJ1-2, with D tentatively TRBD1 (5 bases). Germline CDR1 is MNHEY and CDR2 is SMNVEV (reference sequence). This CDR3 region has 13 residues. CDR3 protein: CASRWGTATGHTF. The CDR3 coding sequence is TGTGCCAGCAGGTGGGGGACCGCCACTGGCCACACCTTC.

The gene calls are TRBV12-3 or TRBV12-4 and TRBJ2-5, with 14 bases lining up with TRBD2. The tail of the sequence fits TRBJ2-1 better, so the J call may be wrong. The CDR3 spans 17 residues. The CDR3 reads CASSTETSGRANNEQFF. CDR3 nucleotide sequence: TGTGCCAGCAGTACCGAGACTAGCGGGAGGGCGAACAATGAGCAGTTCTTC.

V is TRBV7-8 and J is TRBJ1-1, with D possibly matching TRBD1 (6 bases). The CDR3 has 17 residues. Germline-derived CDR1 and CDR2 are SGHVS and FQNEAQ. Between the trimmed V and J ends, which lost 5 bases and 3 bases, there was a span of 22 bases. The CDR3 DNA is TGTGCCAGCAGCCCACTACAGGGCTCGGTCGGTTACACTGAAGCTTTCTTT. Its translation is CASSPLQGSVGYTEAFF.